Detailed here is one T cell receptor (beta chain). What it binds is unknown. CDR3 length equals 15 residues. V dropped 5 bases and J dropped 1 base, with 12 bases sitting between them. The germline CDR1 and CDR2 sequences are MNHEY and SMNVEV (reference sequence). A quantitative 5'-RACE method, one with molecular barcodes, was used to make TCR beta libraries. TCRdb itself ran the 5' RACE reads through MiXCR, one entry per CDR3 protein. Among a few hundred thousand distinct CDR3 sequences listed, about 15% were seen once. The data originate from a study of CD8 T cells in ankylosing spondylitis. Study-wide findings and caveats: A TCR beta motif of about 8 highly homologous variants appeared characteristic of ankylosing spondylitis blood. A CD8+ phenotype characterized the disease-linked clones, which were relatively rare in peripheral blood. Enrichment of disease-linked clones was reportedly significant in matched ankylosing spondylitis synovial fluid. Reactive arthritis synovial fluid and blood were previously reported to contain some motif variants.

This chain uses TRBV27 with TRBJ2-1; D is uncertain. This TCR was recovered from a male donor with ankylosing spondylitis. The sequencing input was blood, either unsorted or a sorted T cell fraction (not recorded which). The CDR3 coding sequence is TGTGCCAGCAGTCCCCGGCGGATGTCCTACAATGAGCAGTTCTTC. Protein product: CASSPRRMSYNEQFF.